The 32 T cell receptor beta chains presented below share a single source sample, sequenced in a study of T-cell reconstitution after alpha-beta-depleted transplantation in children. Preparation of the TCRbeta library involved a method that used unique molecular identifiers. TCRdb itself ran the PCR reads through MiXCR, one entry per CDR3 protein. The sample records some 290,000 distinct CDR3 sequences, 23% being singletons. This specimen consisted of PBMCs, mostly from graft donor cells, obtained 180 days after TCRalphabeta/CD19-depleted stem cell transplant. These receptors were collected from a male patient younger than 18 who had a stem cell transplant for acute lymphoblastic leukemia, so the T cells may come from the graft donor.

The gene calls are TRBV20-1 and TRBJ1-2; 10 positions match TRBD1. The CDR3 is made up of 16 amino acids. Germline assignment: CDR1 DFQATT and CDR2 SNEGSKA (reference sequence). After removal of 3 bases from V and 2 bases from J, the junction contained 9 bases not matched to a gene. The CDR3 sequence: CSASGPGQGRNYGYTF. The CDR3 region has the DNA TGCAGTGCTAGTGGACCGGGACAGGGGCGAAACTATGGCTACACCTTC.

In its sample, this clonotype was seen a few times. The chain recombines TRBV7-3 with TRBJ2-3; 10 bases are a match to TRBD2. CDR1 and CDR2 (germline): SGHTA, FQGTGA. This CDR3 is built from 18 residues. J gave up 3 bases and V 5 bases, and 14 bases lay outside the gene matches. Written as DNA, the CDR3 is TGTGCCAGCAGCAAAGAACCTAGCGGGAGTCTTGGGACAGATACGCAGTATTTT. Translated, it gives CASSKEPSGSLGTDTQYF.

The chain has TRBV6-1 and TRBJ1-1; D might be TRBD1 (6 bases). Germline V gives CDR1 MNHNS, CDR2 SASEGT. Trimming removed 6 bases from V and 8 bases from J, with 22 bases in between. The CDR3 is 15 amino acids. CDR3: CASSAGQLLGTEAFF. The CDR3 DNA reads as TGTGCCAGCAGCGCCGGACAGCTCTTGGGAACGGAAGCTTTCTTT.

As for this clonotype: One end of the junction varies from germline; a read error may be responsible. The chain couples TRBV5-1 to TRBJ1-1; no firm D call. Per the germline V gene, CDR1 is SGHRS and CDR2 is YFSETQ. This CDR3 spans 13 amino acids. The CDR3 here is CVSTLASHTEAFF. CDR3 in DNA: TGCGTCAGCACCTTGGCCTCTCACACTGAAGCTTTCTTT.

The CDR3 protein is CASSYSRTGGYEQYF. In nucleotides, the CDR3 is TGTGCCAGCAGTTACTCCCGGACGGGGGGCTACGAGCAGTACTTC. V is TRBV6-5 and J is TRBJ2-7; 7 bases line up with TRBD2. The trim removed 0 bases at V and 3 bases at J, leaving 5 bases unmatched. In germline, CDR1 is MNHEY, CDR2 SVGAGI. CDR3 length: 15 residues.

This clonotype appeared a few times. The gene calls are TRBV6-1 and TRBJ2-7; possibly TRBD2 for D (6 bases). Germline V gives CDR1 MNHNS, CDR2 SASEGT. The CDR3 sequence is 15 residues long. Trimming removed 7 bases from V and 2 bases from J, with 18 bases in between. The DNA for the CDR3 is TGTGCCAGCACCCCTGGCGCTAGCGACCCCTACGAGCAGTACTTC. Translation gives CASTPGASDPYEQYF.

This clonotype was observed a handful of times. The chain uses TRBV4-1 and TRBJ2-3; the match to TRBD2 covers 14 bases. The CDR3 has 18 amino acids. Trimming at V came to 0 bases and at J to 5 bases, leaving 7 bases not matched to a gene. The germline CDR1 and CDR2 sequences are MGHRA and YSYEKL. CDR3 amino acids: CASSQERGLAGALDTQYF. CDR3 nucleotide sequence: TGCGCCAGCAGCCAAGAGAGGGGACTAGCGGGAGCCCTAGATACGCAGTATTTT.

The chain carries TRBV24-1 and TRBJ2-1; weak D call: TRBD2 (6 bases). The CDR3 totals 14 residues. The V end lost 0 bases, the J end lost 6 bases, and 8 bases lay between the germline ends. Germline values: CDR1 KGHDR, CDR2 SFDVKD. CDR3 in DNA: TGTGCCACCAGTGATTTGGCTAGCGTCAATGAGCAGTTCTTC. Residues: CATSDLASVNEQFF.

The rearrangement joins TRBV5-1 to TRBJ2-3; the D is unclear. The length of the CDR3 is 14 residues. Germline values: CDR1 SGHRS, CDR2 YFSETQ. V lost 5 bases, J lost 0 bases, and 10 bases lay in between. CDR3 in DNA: TGCGCCAGCAGGTCGGGTCCGAGCACAGATACGCAGTATTTT. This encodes CASRSGPSTDTQYF.

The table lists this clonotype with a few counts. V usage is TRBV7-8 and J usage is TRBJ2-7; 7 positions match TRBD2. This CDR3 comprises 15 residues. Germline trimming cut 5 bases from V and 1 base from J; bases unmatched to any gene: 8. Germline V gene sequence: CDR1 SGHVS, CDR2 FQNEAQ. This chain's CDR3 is CASSVGGEASYEQYF. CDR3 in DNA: TGTGCCAGCAGCGTTGGGGGGGAAGCTTCCTACGAGCAGTACTTC. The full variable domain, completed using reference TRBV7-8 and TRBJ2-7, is GAGVSQSPRYKVAKRGQDVALRCDPISGHVSLFWYQQALGQGPEFLTYFQNEAQLDKSGLPSDRFFAERPEGSVSTLKIQRTQQEDSAVYLCASSVGGEASYEQYFGPGTRLTVT.

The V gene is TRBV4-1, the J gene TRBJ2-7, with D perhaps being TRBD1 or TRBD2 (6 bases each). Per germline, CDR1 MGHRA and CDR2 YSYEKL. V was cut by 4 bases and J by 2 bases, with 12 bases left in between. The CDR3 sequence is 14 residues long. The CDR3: CASSRVGGPYEQYF. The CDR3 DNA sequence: TGCGCCAGCAGCCGAGTCGGGGGCCCCTACGAGCAGTACTTC.

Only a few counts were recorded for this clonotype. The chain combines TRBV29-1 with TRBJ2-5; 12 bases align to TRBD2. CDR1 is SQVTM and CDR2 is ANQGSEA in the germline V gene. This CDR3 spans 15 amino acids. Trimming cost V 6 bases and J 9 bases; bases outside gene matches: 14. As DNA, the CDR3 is TGCAGCGTGGCCCTAGCGGGAGGGCCCCGGGGTCCCCAGTACTTC. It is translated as CSVALAGGPRGPQYF.

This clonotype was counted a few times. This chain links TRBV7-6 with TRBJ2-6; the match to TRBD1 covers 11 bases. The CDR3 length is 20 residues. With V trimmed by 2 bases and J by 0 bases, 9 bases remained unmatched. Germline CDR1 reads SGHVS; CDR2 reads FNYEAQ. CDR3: CASSLRRTGGSFSGANVLTF. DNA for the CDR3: TGTGCCAGCAGCTTACGGAGGACAGGGGGCTCGTTCTCTGGGGCCAACGTCCTGACTTTC.

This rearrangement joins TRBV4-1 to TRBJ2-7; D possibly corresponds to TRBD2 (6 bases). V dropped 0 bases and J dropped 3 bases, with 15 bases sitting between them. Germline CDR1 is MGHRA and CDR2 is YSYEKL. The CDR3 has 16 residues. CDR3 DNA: TGCGCCAGCAGCCAAGATCTGTGGGAGGCCAACTACGAGCAGTACTTC. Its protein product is CASSQDLWEANYEQYF.

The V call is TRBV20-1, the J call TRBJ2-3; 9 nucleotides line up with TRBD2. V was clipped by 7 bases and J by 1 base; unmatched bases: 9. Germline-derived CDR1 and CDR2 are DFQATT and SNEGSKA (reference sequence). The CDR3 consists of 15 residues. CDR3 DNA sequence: TGCAGTGTAAATCTGGGACTAGCAGGCACAGATACGCAGTATTTT. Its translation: CSVNLGLAGTDTQYF.

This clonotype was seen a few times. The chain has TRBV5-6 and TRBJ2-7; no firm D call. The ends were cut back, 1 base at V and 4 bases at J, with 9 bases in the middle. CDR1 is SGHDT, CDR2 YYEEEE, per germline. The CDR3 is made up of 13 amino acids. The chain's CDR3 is CASSLISEYEQYF. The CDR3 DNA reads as TGTGCCAGCAGCTTGATAAGCGAGTACGAGCAGTACTTC.

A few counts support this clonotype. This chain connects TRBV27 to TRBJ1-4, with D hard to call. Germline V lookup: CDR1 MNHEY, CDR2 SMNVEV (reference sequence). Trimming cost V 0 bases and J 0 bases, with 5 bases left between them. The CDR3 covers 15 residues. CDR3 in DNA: TGTGCCAGCAGTTTATCACCCGCAACTAATGAAAAACTGTTTTTT. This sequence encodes CASSLSPATNEKLFF.

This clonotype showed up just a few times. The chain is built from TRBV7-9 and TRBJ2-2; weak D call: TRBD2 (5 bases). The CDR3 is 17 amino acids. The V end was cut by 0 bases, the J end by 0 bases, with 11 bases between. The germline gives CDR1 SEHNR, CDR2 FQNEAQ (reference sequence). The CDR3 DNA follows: TGTGCCAGCAGCTTAGCGCGAGGGTCCCCGAACACCGGGGAGCTGTTTTTT. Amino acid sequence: CASSLARGSPNTGELFF.

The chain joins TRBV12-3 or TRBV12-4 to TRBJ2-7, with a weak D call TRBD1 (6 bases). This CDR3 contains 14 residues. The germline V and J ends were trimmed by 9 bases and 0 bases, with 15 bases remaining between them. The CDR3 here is CASQLGQFSYEQYF. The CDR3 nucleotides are TGTGCCAGTCAACTCGGACAGTTCTCCTACGAGCAGTACTTC.

CDR3 in DNA: TGTGCCAGTAGTAAGCGGGAAACTACAAATGAGCAGTTCTTC. Its protein product is CASSKRETTNEQFF. The V gene is TRBV19, the J gene TRBJ2-1; 7 bases match TRBD2. This CDR3 spans 14 amino acids. J lost 7 bases, V lost 4 bases, and 7 bases had no gene match. Germline values: CDR1 LNHDA, CDR2 SQIVND (reference sequence).

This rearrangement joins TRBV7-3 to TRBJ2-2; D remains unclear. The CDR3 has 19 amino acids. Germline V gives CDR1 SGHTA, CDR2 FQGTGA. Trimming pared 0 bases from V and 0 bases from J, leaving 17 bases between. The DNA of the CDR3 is TGTGCCAGCAGCTTAACCCCCTGGGTCAGGACGACGAACACCGGGGAGCTGTTTTTT. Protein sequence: CASSLTPWVRTTNTGELFF.

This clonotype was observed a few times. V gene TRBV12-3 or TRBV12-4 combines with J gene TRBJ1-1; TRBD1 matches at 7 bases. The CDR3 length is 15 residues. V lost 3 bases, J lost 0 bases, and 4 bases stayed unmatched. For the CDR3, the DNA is TGTGCCAGCAGTTTGGAAACAGGGGTGAACACTGAAGCTTTCTTT. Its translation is CASSLETGVNTEAFF.

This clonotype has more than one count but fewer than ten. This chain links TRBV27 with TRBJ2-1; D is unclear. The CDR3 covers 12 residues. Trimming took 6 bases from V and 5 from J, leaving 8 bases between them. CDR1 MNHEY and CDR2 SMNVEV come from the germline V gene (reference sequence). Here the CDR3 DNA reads TGTGCCAGCAGGGACGCCAACAATGAGCAGTTCTTC. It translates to CASRDANNEQFF.

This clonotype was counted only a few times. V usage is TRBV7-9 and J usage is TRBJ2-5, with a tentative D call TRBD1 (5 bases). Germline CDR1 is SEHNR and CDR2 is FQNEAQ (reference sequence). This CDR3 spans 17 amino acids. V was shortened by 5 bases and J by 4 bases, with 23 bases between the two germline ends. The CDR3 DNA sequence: TGTGCCAGCAGCCCCCACAGACGGACAAAGGGCGGAGAGACCCAGTACTTC. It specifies CASSPHRRTKGGETQYF.

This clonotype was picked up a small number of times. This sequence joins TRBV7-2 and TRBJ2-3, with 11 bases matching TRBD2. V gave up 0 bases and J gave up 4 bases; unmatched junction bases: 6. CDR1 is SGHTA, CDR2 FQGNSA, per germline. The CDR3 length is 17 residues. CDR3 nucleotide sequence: TGTGCCAGCAGCTTAGCGCAACTAGCGGGAGTCCCAGATACGCAGTATTTT. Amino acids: CASSLAQLAGVPDTQYF. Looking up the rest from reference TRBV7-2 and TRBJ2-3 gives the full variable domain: GAGVSQSPSNKVTEKGKDVELRCDPISGHTALYWYRQSLGQGLEFLIYFQGNSAPDKSGLPSDRFSAERTGGSVSTLTIQRTQQEDSAVYLCASSLAQLAGVPDTQYFGPGTRLTVL.

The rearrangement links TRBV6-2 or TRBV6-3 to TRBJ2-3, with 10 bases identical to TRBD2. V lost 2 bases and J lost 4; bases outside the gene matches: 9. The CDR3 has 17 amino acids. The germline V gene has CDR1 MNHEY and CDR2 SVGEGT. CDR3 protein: CASSYSLAGVVADTQYF. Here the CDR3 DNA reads TGTGCCAGCAGTTACAGTCTAGCGGGAGTTGTTGCAGATACGCAGTATTTT.

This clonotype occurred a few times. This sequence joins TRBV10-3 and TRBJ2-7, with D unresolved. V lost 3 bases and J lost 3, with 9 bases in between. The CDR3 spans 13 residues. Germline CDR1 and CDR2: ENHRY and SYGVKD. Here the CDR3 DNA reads TGTGCCATCAGTGAAAAGTCGAGCTACGAGCAGTACTTC. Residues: CAISEKSSYEQYF.

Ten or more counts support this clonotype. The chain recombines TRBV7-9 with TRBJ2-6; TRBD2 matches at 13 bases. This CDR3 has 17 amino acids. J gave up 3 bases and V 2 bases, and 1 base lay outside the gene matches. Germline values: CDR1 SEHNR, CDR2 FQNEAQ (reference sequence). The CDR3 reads CASSLTSGRGGANVLTF. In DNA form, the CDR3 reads TGTGCCAGCAGCTTAACTAGCGGGAGGGGTGGGGCCAACGTCCTGACTTTC.

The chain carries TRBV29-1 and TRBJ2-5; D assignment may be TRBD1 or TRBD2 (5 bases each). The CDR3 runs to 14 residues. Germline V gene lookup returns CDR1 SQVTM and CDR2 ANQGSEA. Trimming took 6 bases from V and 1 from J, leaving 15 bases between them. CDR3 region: CSVDQGPSQETQYF. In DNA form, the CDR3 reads TGCAGCGTCGACCAGGGACCCTCCCAAGAGACCCAGTACTTC.

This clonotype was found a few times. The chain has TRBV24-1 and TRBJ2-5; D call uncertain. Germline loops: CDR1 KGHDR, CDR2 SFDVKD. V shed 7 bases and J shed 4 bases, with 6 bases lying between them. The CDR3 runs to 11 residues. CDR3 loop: CATRVGETQYF. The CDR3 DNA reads TGTGCCACCAGGGTTGGAGAGACCCAGTACTTC.

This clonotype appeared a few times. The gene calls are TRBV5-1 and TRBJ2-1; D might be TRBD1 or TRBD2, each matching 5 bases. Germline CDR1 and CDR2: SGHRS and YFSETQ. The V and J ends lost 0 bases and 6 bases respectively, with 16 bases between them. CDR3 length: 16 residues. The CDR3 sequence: CASSLVHTGTTNEQFF. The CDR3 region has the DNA TGCGCCAGCAGCTTGGTCCATACCGGGACCACCAATGAGCAGTTCTTC.

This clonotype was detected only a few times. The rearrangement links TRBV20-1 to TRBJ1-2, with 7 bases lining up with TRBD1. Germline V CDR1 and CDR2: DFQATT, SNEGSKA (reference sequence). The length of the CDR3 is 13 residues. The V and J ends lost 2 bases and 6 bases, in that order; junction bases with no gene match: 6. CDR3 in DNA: TGCAGTGCTAGAAGGGGGCGAGCGAATGGCTACACCTTC. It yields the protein CSARRGRANGYTF.